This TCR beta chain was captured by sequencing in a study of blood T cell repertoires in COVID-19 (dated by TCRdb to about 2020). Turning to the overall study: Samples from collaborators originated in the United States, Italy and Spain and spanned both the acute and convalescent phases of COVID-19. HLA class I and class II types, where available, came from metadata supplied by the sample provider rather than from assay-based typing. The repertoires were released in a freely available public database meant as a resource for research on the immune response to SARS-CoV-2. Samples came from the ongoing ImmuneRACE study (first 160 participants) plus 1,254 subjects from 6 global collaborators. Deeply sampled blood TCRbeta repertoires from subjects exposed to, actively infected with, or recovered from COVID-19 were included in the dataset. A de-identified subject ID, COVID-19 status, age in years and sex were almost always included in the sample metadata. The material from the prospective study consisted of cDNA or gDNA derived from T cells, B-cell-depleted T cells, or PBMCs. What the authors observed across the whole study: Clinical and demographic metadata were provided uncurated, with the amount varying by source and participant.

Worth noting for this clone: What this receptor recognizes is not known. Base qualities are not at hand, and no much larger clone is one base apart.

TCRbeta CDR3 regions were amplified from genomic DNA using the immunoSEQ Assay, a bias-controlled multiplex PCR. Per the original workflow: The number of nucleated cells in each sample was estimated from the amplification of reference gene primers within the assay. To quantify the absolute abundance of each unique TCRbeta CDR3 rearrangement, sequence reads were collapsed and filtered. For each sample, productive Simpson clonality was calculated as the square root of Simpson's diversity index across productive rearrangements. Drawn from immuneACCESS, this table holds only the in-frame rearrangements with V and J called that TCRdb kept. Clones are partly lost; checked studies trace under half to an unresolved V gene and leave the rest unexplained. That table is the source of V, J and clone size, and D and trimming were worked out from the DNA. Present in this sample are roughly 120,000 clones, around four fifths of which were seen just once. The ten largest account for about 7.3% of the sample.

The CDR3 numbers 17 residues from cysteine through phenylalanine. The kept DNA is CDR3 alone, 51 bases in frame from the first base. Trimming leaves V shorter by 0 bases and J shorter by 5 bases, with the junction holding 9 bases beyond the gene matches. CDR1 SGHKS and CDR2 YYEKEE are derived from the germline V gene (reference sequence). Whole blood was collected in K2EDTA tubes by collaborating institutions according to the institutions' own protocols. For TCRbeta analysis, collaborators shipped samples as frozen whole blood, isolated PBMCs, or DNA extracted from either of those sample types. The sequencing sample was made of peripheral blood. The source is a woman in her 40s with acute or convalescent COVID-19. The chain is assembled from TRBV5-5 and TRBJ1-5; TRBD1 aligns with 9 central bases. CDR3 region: CASSLGSPGQGYQPQHF. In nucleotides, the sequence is TGTGCCAGCAGCTTGGGATCTCCGGGACAGGGATATCAGCCCCAGCATTTT.